This TCR beta chain derives from a study of blood T cell repertoires in COVID-19. Study processing details: Estimation of nucleated cell counts was performed using reference gene primer amplification. Repertoires were generated with immunoSEQ multiplex PCR, while TCRdb's copy carries only in-frame clones and drops some. The V and J calls and clone size are taken from that table; D and trimming were inferred from the DNA. The top ten hold around 6% of the sample, which has around 160,000 clones, 80% seen once. Participants, roughly 18 to 100 years old, spanned about 26 US areas. Donors were grouped by their self-reported clinical history. This CDR3 region has 14 residues. V trimming: 5 bases; J trimming: 4 bases; junction bases outside the gene matches: 7. Looked up from germline, CDR1 is MNHEY and CDR2 is SVGAGI.

V is TRBV6-5 and J is TRBJ1-2; 7 bases agree with TRBD1. The clonotype comes from a middle-aged man who had recovered from COVID-19. Material: PBMCs or T cells enriched from blood (not recorded which). The CDR3 DNA reads as TGTGCCAGCAGTCTTCATGGGACAGCCTATGGCTACACCTTC. Translated, it gives CASSLHGTAYGYTF.